The clone carrying this TCR beta chain was observed many times. This entry comes from a study of patients and donors after allogeneic stem cell transplantation. From germline, CDR1 is MNHEY and CDR2 SVGAGI. V shed 0 bases, J shed 8 bases, and the junction held 16 bases outside the gene matches. The CDR3 has 19 residues. MiXCR was run by TCRdb on the RT-PCR reads, yielding one entry per CDR3 protein. The sample carries 150,000 to 200,000 distinct CDR3 sequences, 24% recorded once. The rearrangement links TRBV6-5 to TRBJ1-4, with 9 bases matching TRBD1. The sample consisted of blood, either unsorted or a sorted T cell fraction (not recorded which). This clonotype was obtained from a human donor who was either an allogeneic HSCT recipient or a stem cell or donor lymphocyte infusion donor (not recorded which). It is not recorded whose cells these are; they may come from a transplant donor. Here the CDR3 DNA reads TGTGCCAGCAGTTACTCGTCAGTTATCGACAGGGGGTATGGGGAAAAACTGTTTTTT. This sequence encodes CASSYSSVIDRGYGEKLFF.